This T cell receptor beta chain was captured in a study of human thymus T cells. Findings and caveats of the study: Related research found strongly overlapping thymic repertoires in unrelated individuals. Apparent bias marked the V and J gene usage of thymic and blood repertoires.

To note about this clone: The antigen is unknown.

Thymus tissue was removed during corrective cardiac surgery. Healthy Finnish infants having corrective surgery for congenital heart defects served as donors. CDR1 and CDR2 (germline): WNHNN, SYGVQD (reference sequence). The CDR3 sequence is 14 residues long. J was trimmed by 1 base and V by 8 bases; bases with no gene match: 1. Profiled with immunoSEQ multiplex PCR; TCRdb holds only in-frame clones, not every one. The sample has tens of thousands of clones, approximately 97% seen once. The source is a boy younger than two with a congenital heart defect but otherwise immunologically healthy. The rearrangement uses TRBV10-1 and TRBJ2-3, with TRBD2 matching over 12 bases. What was sequenced was thymus tissue. The CDR3 loop reads CASWTSGGTDTQYF. In DNA form, the CDR3 reads TGCGCCAGCTGGACTAGCGGGGGCACAGATACGCAGTATTTT.